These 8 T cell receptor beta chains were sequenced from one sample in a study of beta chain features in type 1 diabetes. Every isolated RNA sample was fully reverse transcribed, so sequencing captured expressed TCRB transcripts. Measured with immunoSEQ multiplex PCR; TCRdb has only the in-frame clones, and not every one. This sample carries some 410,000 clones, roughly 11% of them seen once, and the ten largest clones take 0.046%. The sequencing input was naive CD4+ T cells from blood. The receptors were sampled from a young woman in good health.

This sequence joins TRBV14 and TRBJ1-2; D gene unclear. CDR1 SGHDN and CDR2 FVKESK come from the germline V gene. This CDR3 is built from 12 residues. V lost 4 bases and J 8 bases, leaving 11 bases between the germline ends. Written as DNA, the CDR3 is TGTGCCAGCAGCCCGACGGGGAGAGGCTACACCTTC. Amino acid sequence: CASSPTGRGYTF.

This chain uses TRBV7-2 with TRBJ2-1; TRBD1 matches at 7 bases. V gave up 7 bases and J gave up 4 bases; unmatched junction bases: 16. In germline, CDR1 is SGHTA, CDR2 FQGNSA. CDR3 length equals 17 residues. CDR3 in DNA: TGTGCCAGCACCTCCTTCCTCACAGGGGCGGGTTACAATGAGCAGTTCTTC. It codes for CASTSFLTGAGYNEQFF.

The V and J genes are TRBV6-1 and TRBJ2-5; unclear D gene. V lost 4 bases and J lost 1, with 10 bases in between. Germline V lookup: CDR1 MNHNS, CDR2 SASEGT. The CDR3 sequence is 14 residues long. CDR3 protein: CASSGDTTQETQYF. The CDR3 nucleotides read TGTGCCAGCAGTGGAGACACCACCCAAGAGACCCAGTACTTC.

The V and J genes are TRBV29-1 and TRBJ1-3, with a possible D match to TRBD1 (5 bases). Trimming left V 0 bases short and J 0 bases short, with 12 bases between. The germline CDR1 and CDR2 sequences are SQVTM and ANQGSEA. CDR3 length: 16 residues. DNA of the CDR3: TGCAGCGTTGAAGATCTTAGGGGTTCCTCTGGAAACACCATATATTTT. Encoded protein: CSVEDLRGSSGNTIYF.

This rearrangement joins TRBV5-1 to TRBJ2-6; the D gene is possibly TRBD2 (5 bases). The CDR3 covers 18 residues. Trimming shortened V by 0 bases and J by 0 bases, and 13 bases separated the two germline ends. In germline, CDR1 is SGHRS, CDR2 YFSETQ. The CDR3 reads CASSLGPKGASGANVLTF. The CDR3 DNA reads TGCGCCAGCAGCTTGGGTCCCAAGGGAGCCTCTGGGGCCAACGTCCTGACTTTC.

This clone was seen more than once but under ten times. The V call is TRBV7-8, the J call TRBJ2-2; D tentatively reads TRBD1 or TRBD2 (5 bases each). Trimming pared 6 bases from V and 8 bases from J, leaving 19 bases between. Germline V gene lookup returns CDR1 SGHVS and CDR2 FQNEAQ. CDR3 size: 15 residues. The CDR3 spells CASRELRDPRGELFF. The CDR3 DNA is TGTGCCAGCAGAGAACTCCGGGACCCTAGGGGGGAGCTGTTTTTT.

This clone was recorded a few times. CDR3 DNA sequence: TGTGCCAGCAGCCCGTACAGCGCCCTGGAAGAGACCCAGTACTTC. It specifies CASSPYSALEETQYF. This chain connects TRBV7-9 to TRBJ2-5; no firm D call. CDR1 and CDR2 from the germline V gene are SEHNR and FQNEAQ (reference sequence). Trimming pared 5 bases from V and 3 bases from J, leaving 16 bases between. The CDR3 consists of 15 residues.

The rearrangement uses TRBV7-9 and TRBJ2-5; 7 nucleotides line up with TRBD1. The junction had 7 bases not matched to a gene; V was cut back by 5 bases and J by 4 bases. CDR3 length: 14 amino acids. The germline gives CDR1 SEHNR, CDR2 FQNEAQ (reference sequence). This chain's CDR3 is CASSPPGQSETQYF. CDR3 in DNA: TGTGCCAGCAGCCCCCCGGGACAGTCAGAGACCCAGTACTTC.